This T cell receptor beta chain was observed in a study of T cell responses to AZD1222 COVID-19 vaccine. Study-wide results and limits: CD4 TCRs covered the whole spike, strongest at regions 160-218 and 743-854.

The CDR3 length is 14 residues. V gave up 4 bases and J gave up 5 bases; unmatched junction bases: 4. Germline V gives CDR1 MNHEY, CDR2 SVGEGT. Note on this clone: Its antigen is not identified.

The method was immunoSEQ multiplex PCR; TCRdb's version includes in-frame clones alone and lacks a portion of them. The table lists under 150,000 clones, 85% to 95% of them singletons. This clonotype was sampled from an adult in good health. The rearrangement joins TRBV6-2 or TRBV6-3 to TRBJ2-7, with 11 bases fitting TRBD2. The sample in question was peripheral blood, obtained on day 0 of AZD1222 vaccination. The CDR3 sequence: CASSSLAGGNEQYF. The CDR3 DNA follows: TGTGCCAGCAGTTCCCTAGCGGGAGGTAACGAGCAGTACTTC.